This T cell receptor (beta chain) was sequenced during a study of blood T cells in healthy people across ages. Findings of the study overall: Relative to aged donors, long-lived donors carried more naive CD4+ cells and displayed higher diversity.

CDR1 is SGDLS and CDR2 is YYNGEE in the germline V gene. CDR3 size: 15 residues. Sample-barcoded 5' priming and a J-beta primer mix drove a second PCR of roughly 7 to 11 cycles. TCRdb re-called the 5' RACE reads through MiXCR, storing one row per CDR3 protein. The sample lists about 1.4 million distinct CDR3 sequences, approximately 63% seen once, with over 5.5% in the top ten. Details on this clonotype: Antigen unknown. One junction end does not reproduce the germline sequence, and a read error may be involved.

V gene TRBV9 combines with J gene TRBJ2-3, with D perhaps matching TRBD2 (6 bases). Sequenced: blood. The clonotype comes from a man younger than 35 in good health. CDR3 residues: CASSAGGASTDSQYF. The CDR3, as DNA: TGTGCCAGCAGCGCCGGGGGAGCTAGCACAGATTCGCAGTATTTT.